This T cell receptor (beta chain) was retrieved from a study of OX40 agonist ivuxolimab in advanced cancers. Study-wide background: There were three patients with partial responses, one having hepatocellular carcinoma and two cutaneous melanoma. Study-wide results and limits: The study observed clonal expansion of CD4+ and CD8+ blood T cells by week 6 at 0.1 to 3.0 mg/kg.

As regards this clone: The antigen is unknown.

Profiled with immunoSEQ multiplex PCR; TCRdb holds only in-frame clones, not every one. The data contain approximately 82,000 clones, around 84% of them singletons. Germline V gene data show CDR1 as SGHTA and CDR2 as FQGNSA. The CDR3 spans 13 residues. V was shortened by 1 base and J by 4 bases, with 7 bases between the two germline ends. The sequencing used CD4+ or CD8+ T cells sorted from blood, collected in a trial of the OX40 agonist ivuxolimab. The genes are TRBV7-2 and TRBJ2-5; D is possibly TRBD1 (6 bases). The TCR was taken from an adult with an advanced solid tumor such as melanoma, head and neck, liver or kidney cancer. CDR3 sequence: CASSLVGAETQYF. CDR3 in DNA: TGTGCCAGCAGCTTAGTGGGGGCAGAGACCCAGTACTTC.